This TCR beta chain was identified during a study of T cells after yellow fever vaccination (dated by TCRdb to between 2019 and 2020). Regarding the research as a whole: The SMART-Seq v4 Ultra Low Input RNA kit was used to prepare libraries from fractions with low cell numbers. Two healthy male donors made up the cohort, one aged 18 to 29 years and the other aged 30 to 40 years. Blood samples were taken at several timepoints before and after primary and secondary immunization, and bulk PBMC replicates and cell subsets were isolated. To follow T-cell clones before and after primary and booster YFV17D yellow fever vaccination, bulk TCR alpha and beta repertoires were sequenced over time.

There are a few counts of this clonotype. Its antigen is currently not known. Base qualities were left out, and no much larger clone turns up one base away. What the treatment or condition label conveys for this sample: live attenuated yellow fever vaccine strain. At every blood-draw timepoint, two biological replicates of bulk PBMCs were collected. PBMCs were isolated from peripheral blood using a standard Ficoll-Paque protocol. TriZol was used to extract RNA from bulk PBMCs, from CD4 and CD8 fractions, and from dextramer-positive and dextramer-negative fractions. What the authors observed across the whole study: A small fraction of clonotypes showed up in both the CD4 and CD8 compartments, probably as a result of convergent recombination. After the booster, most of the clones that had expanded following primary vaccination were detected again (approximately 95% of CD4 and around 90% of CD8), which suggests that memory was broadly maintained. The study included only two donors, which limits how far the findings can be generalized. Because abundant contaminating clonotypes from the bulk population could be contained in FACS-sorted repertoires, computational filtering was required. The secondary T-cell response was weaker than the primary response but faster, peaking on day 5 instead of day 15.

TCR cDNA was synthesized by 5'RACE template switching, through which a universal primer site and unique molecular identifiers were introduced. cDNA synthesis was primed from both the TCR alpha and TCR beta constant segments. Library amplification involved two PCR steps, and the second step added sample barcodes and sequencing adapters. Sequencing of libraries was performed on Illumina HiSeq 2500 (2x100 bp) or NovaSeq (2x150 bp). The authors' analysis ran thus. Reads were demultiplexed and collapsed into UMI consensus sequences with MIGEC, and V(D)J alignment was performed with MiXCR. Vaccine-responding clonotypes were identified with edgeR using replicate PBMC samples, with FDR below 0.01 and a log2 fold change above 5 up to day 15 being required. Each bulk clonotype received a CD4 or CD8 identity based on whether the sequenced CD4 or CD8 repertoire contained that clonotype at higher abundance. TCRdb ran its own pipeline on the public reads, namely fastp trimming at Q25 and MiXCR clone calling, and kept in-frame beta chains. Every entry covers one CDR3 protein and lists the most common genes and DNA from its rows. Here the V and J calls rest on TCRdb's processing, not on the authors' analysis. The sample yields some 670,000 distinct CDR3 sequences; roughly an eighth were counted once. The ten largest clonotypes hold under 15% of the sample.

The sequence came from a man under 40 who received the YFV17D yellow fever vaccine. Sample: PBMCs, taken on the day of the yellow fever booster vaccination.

For the CDR3, the sequence is CSARPGTIYNEQFF. The sequence in DNA is TGCAGTGCTAGGCCGGGGACTATATACAATGAGCAGTTCTTC. The V and J genes are TRBV20-1 and TRBJ2-1; the junction holds 7 bases that match TRBD2. V trim: 3 bases; J trim: 4 bases; unmatched bases: 6. The germline V gene encodes CDR1 DFQATT and CDR2 SNEGSKA (reference sequence). Spanning cysteine to phenylalanine, the CDR3 consists of 14 amino acids. Only the CDR3 part of the read is kept: 42 bases, read in frame from the first base.